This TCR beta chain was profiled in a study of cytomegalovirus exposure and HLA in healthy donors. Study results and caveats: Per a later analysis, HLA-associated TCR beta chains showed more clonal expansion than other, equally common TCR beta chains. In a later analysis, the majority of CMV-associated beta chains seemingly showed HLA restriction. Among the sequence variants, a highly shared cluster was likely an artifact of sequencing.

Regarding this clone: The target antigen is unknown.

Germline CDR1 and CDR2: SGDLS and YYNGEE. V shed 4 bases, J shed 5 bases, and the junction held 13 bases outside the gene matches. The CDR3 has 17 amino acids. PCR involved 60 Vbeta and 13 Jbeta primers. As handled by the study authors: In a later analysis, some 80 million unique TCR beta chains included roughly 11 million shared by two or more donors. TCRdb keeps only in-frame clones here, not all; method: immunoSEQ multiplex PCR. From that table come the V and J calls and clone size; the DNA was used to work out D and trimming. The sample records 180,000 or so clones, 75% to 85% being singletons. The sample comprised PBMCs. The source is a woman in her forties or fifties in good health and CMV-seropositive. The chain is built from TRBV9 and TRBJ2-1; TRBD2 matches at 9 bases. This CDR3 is CASSSGWLAGLDNEQFF. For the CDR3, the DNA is TGTGCCAGCAGCTCAGGATGGCTAGCGGGACTCGACAATGAGCAGTTCTTC.